This note documents a single T cell receptor beta chain sequence. Its antigen is currently unknown. Per germline, CDR1 KGHSH and CDR2 LQKENI. J lost 6 bases, V lost 5 bases, and 10 bases had no gene match. The length of the CDR3 is 15 residues. The data are from a study of cytomegalovirus exposure and HLA in healthy donors. Study at large: It was reported in a later analysis that the same platform had been used for the 120 or so validation repertoires as for the approximately 670 first-cohort repertoires.

Method: immunoSEQ multiplex PCR; TCRdb's copy keeps in-frame clones and lacks some. The table includes roughly 76,000 clones, about 94% detected once. These donors were members of the roughly 120-subject validation cohort, a group separate from the roughly 670-subject first cohort. Study-level points and caveats: Both high specificity and high sensitivity reportedly marked the classifier's diagnosis of cytomegalovirus status. TCR sequences were mostly rare, though some public TCRs occurred in many donors.

The sequenced sample was PBMCs. The V gene is TRBV18, the J gene TRBJ1-5; 7 bases align to TRBD1. The sequence derives from a man aged 18 to 35 in good health and CMV-seropositive. The CDR3: CASSAQGLGSQPQHF. In nucleotides, the CDR3 is TGTGCCAGCTCAGCACAGGGGTTAGGTAGTCAGCCCCAGCATTTT.